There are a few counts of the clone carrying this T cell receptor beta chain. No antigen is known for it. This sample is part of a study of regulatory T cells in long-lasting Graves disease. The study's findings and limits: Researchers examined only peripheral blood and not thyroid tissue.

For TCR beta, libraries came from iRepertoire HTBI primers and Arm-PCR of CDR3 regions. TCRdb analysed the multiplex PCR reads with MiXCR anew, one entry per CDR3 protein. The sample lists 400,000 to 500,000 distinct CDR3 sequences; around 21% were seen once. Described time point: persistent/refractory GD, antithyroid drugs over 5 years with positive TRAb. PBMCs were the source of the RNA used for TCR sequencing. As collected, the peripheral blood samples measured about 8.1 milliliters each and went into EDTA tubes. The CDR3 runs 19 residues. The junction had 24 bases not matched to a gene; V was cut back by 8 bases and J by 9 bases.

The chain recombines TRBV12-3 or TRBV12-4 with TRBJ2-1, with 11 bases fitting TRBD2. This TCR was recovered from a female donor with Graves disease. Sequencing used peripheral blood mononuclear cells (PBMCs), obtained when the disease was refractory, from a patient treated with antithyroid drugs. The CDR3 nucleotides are TGTGCCAGCGGCCTTTTTGGGATATCACTAGCGGGAGTGATTGGTGAGCAGTTCTTC. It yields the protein CASGLFGISLAGVIGEQFF.